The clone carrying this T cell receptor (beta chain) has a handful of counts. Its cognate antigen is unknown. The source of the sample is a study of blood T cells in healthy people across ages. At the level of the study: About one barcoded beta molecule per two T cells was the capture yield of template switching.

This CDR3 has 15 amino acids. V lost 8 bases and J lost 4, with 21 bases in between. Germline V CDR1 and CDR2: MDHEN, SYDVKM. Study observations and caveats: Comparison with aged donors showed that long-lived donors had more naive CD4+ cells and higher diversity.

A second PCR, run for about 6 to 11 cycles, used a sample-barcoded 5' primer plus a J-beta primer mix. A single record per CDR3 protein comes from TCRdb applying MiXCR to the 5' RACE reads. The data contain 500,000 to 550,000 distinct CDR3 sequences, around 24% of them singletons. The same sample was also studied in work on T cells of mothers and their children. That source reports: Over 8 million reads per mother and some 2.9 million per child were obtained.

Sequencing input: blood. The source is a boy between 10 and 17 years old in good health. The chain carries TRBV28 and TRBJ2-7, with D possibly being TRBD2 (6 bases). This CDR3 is CASLPLGGLVYEQYF. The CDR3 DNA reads TGTGCCAGCCTACCCCTTGGGGGGTTAGTGTACGAGCAGTACTTC.